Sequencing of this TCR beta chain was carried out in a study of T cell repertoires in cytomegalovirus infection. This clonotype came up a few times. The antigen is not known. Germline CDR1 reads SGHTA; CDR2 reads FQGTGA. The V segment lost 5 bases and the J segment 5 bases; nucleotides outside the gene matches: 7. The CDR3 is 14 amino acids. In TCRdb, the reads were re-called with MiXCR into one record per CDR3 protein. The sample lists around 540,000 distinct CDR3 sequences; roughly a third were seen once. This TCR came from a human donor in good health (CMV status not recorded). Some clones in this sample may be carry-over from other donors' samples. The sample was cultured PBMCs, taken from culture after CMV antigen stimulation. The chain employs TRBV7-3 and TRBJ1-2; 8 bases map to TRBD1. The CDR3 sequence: CASSHGQGPYGYTF. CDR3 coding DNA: TGTGCCAGCAGCCATGGACAGGGACCTTATGGCTACACCTTC.